What follows are 7 T cell receptor beta chains derived from one specimen sequenced in a study of Graves' ophthalmopathy and Graves' hyperthyroidism. The TCR beta CDR3 regions underwent amplification from RNA transcripts. The first-round RT-PCR employed HTBI primers together with the Qiagen OneStep RT-PCR kit. A multiplex PCR was then performed as the second round. Via MiXCR, TCRdb re-called the multiplex PCR reads, giving one row per CDR3 protein. Here the sample spans 360,000 or so distinct CDR3 sequences, around 19% being singletons. Sequencing was done on a sample of peripheral blood. Receptor source: a woman aged 18-29 years with Graves' ophthalmopathy.

Ten or more counts support this clonotype. The V gene is TRBV27, the J gene TRBJ1-2; 7 nucleotides match TRBD1. Trimming removed 6 bases from V and 2 bases from J; junction bases left unmatched: 3. Germline loops: CDR1 MNHEY, CDR2 SMNVEV (reference sequence). The CDR3 covers 13 residues. The DNA of the CDR3 is TGTGCCAGCAGGCTGGACAGGAACTATGGCTACACCTTC. This translates into CASRLDRNYGYTF.

This clonotype was recorded many times. The chain employs TRBV7-2 and TRBJ2-5; TRBD1 matches at 12 bases. The junction had 4 bases not matched to a gene; V was cut back by 4 bases and J by 7 bases. CDR1 is SGHTA, CDR2 FQGNSA, per germline. The CDR3 totals 14 residues. The CDR3 sequence: CASSSLGQGATQYF. The CDR3 nucleotides read TGTGCCAGCAGCTCCCTGGGACAGGGGGCGACCCAGTACTTC.

The chain uses TRBV20-1 and TRBJ2-7; 14 nucleotides match TRBD2. The CDR3 loop spans 14 amino acids. Germline trimming cut 5 bases from V and 4 bases from J; bases unmatched to any gene: 4. Looked up from germline, CDR1 is DFQATT and CDR2 is SNEGSKA (reference sequence). The CDR3 sequence is CSAVGLAGAYEQYF. CDR3 nucleotides: TGCAGTGCTGTGGGACTAGCGGGAGCTTACGAGCAGTACTTC.

The V call is TRBV6-4, the J call TRBJ2-7, with a weak D call TRBD2 (5 bases). With 3 bases removed from V and 3 bases from J, the gap between germline ends came to 9 bases. Looked up from germline, CDR1 is MRHNA and CDR2 is SNTAGT. CDR3 length equals 13 residues. The CDR3 sequence: CASSDGRDYEQYF. The DNA of the CDR3 is TGTGCCAGCAGTGATGGTCGGGACTACGAGCAGTACTTC.

This clonotype was detected ten times or more. The rearrangement links TRBV19 to TRBJ2-7; 7 bases are shared with TRBD2. The CDR3 is made up of 13 amino acids. Germline-derived CDR1 and CDR2 are LNHDA and SQIVND (reference sequence). The V segment lost 6 bases and the J segment 6 bases; nucleotides outside the gene matches: 8. Here the CDR3 reads CASSPTLAREQYF. The CDR3 region has the DNA TGTGCCAGTAGCCCAACACTAGCGCGCGAGCAGTACTTC. Supplemented by reference TRBV19 and TRBJ2-7, the full variable domain reads DGGITQSPKYLFRKEGQNVTLSCEQNLNHDAMYWYRQDPGQGLRLIYYSQIVNDFQKGDIAEGYSVSREKKESFPLTVTSAQKNPTAFYLCASSPTLAREQYFGPGTRLTVT.

This clonotype came up many times. V and J are TRBV20-1 and TRBJ2-7; D perhaps matches TRBD1 (6 bases). The CDR3 sequence is 15 residues long. V was pared by 6 bases and J by 0 bases, with 18 bases between. Germline loops: CDR1 DFQATT, CDR2 SNEGSKA (reference sequence). The CDR3 sequence: CSARSTGSTSYEQYF. CDR3 in DNA: TGCAGTGCGAGGAGTACAGGGAGCACCTCCTACGAGCAGTACTTC.

This clonotype was detected ten times or more. The V call is TRBV30, the J call TRBJ2-5; TRBD2 matches 11 bases. Germline CDR1 is GTSNPN and CDR2 is SVGIG (reference sequence). The CDR3 runs 16 residues. V was clipped by 4 bases and J by 1 base; unmatched bases: 8. CDR3 loop: CAWNFGTSGPQETQYF. The DNA of the CDR3 is TGTGCCTGGAACTTTGGGACTAGCGGCCCCCAAGAGACCCAGTACTTC.